The sequence of this T cell receptor (beta chain) was determined in a study of T cell repertoires in cytomegalovirus infection. Study-wide background: Public TCR beta signatures marked donors with CMV infection and the matching HLA.

Via MiXCR, TCRdb re-called the reads, giving one row per CDR3 protein. The sample lists some 480,000 distinct CDR3 sequences, around 35% occurring once. The CDR3 is 12 amino acids. Germline CDR1 is SGHTA and CDR2 is FQGNSA. V lost 5 bases to trimming and J lost 9 bases, with 12 bases between them. This clonotype was counted between two and nine times. Its antigen is still unknown. The rearrangement links TRBV7-2 to TRBJ2-3, with a tentative D call TRBD2 (5 bases). This material consisted of cultured PBMCs, taken from culture after CMV antigen stimulation. This TCR came from a human donor in good health (CMV status not recorded). Some clones in this sample may be carry-over from other donors' samples. CDR3 loop: CASSEPPGTQYF. The CDR3 DNA follows: TGTGCCAGCAGCGAACCCCCGGGAACGCAGTATTTT.